This T cell receptor (beta chain) was captured in a study of OX40 agonist ivuxolimab in advanced cancers. Study-wide context: Dose-escalation patients suffered from hepatocellular carcinoma, melanoma, renal cell or head and neck cancer.

Some clones are missing from TCRdb's copy, which holds only in-frame ones; the method was immunoSEQ multiplex PCR. The sample consists of under 70,000 clones, approximately 92% of them appearing once. CDR3 length: 15 residues. The ends were cut back, 3 bases at V and 4 bases at J, with 17 bases in the middle. Germline CDR1 SQVTM, CDR2 ANQGSEA. V is TRBV29-1 and J is TRBJ2-3; D may be TRBD2 (6 bases). This sequence was found in an adult with an advanced solid tumor such as melanoma, head and neck, liver or kidney cancer. The sample in question was CD4+ or CD8+ T cells sorted from blood, obtained in a trial of the OX40 agonist ivuxolimab. The CDR3 bases are TGCAGCGTTGATTCACCGGGACTCTCCTCAGATACGCAGTATTTT. This codes for CSVDSPGLSSDTQYF.